This T cell receptor (beta chain) was found in a study of a mutant IDH1 vaccine in newly diagnosed glioma. As for the study in general: Treated patients comprised 62.5% males and approximately 38% females, mean age roughly 44 years. Beforehand, treatment had been radiotherapy, temozolomide, or both; the majority received both.

Repertoires were generated with immunoSEQ multiplex PCR, while TCRdb's copy carries only in-frame clones and drops some. The data show roughly 68,000 clones, 75% to 85% seen once. Study-wide findings and caveats: Alterations occurring in top peripheral T cell clonotypes seemed unrelated to pseudoprogression.

Time point given: baseline, week 1 (first vaccination visit). Treatment meaning: pre-vaccination baseline after standard-of-care therapy. The donors had new WHO grade 3 or 4 astrocytomas; these were IDH1-mutant and ATRX-lost. A word on this clone: Its antigen is not identified.

V was trimmed by 5 bases and J by 0 bases, leaving 14 bases between them. This CDR3 has 16 amino acids. The germline V gene encodes CDR1 SGHTA and CDR2 FQGNSA. The sequence was collected from a man aged 45-60 years with glioma. The chain links TRBV7-2 to TRBJ1-3; D is uncertain. The sample consisted of PBMCs, taken from a glioma patient treated with radiotherapy, temozolomide or both. The CDR3 bases are TGTGCCAGCAGCGCCCTAGGTGGCTTCTCTGGAAACACCATATATTTT. Encoded protein: CASSALGGFSGNTIYF.